This T cell receptor (beta chain) was recorded in a study of blood T cell repertoires in COVID-19. Background on the study: Nucleic acid was either cDNA or gDNA, and it came from T cells, B-cell-depleted T cells, or PBMCs.

Germline values: CDR1 SQVTM, CDR2 ANQGSEA. The V end lost 2 bases, the J end lost 6 bases, and 19 bases lay between the germline ends. CDR3 length: 16 amino acids. Symptom resolution, clearance, or two negative PCRs marked donors in Cohort 3 as recovered. The method was immunoSEQ multiplex PCR; TCRdb's version includes in-frame clones alone and lacks a portion of them. The table shows 390,000 or so clones, with roughly nine tenths occurring only once. The sequenced sample was PBMCs or T cells enriched from blood (not recorded which). The V gene is TRBV29-1, the J gene TRBJ2-2; perhaps TRBD1 as D (5 bases). The TCR was taken from a young man who had recovered from COVID-19. CDR3 DNA sequence: TGCAGCGTTGAAATGAGGCAGGGTACATTTCCCGGGGAGCTGTTTTTT. This translates into CSVEMRQGTFPGELFF.